This TCR beta chain is drawn from a study of cytomegalovirus exposure and HLA in healthy donors. Study results and caveats: Later work found most CMV-associated TCR beta chains apparently HLA-restricted.

As for this clone: Its specificity is not known.

Between the trimmed V and J ends, which lost 4 bases and 1 base, there was a span of 15 bases. Germline CDR1 and CDR2: SGHDN and FVKESK. CDR3 size: 16 residues. The primer mix had 60 Vbeta and 13 Jbeta primers. Authors' processing steps: Later, tens of millions of unique TCR beta chains were counted in an analysis, and roughly 10 million of them were shared. Data came from immunoSEQ multiplex PCR; TCRdb stores just in-frame clones and leaves some out. The DNA gave D and trimming, while V, J and clone size come from that table. The table has 140,000 or so clones, around 75% seen once. Source material: PBMCs. The clonotype comes from a woman aged 25 to 39 in good health and CMV-seronegative. V gene TRBV14 combines with J gene TRBJ2-3; maybe TRBD1 (5 bases). The CDR3 region is CASSRWTRSGTDTQYF. CDR3 sequence (DNA): TGTGCCAGCAGCCGATGGACAAGGTCCGGCACAGATACGCAGTATTTT.